Listed here is a single T cell receptor (beta chain). Its specificity is not known. This record belongs to a study of early T cells in non-severe SARS-CoV-2 infection. Turning to the study itself: From unsorted whole blood, bulk RNA was sequenced, and the chains remained unpaired.

Study results and limitations: The matching step, a VDJdb search, favored anti-spike CD8 responses and missed private and CD4 specificities.

Individually, cDNA molecules had unique molecular identifiers attached to them. TCRdb called the 5' RACE reads again in MiXCR, with one record for every CDR3 protein. This table has tens of thousands of distinct CDR3 sequences, about 12% appearing once. The V gene's germline CDR1 is ENHRY and CDR2 SYGVKD. The V and J ends lost 3 bases and 0 bases respectively, with 12 bases between them. The CDR3 runs to 16 residues. J is TRBJ1-5 and V is TRBV10-3, with no clear D. Input material: whole blood. The source of this sequence is an adult who was a healthcare worker with PCR-confirmed SARS-CoV-2 infection or an uninfected control (not recorded which). In DNA, the CDR3 is TGTGCCATCAGTGAACGAGACACGTTTAGCAATCAGCCCCAGCATTTT. This translates into CAISERDTFSNQPQHF.